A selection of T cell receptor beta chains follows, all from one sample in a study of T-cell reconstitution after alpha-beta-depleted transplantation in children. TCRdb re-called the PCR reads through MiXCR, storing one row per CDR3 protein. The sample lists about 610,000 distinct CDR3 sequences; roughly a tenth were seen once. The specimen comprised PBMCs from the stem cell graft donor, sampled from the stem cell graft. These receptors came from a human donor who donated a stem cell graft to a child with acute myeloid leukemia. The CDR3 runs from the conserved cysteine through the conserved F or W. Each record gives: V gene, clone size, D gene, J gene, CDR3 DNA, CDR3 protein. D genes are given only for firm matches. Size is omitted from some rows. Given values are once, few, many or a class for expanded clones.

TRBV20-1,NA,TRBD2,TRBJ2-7,TGCAGTGGCCGGACTAGCGGGGCCTCCTACGAGCAGTACTTC,CSGRTSGASYEQYF
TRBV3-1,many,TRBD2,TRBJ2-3,TGTGCCAGCAGCCAAGTCCCGGGGAGGGGAGATACGCAGTATTTT,CASSQVPGRGDTQYF
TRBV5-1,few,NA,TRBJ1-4,TGCGCCAGCAGCCTAGGCTGGGAACCAAATGAAAAACTGTTTTTT,CASSLGWEPNEKLFF
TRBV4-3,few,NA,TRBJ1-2,TGCGCCAGCAGCCAAGACCAGGGTGACTATGGCTACACCTTC,CASSQDQGDYGYTF
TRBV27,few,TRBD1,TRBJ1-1,TGTGCCAGCAGTTTTAAAATAGGGGGCCTTAACACTGAAGCTTTCTTT,CASSFKIGGLNTEAFF
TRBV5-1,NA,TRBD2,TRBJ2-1,TGCGCCAGCAGCCGGGGGTCCCGACTAGCGGGAGAGGTCGCCCACAATGAGCAGTTCTTC,CASSRGSRLAGEVAHNEQFF
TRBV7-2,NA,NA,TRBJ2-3,TGTGCCAGCAGCTTAGTACGGGGAGTAGATACGCAGTATTTT,CASSLVRGVDTQYF
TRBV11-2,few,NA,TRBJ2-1,TGTGCCAGCAGCTTAGATTTAAGCGGCAATGAGCAGTTCTTC,CASSLDLSGNEQFF
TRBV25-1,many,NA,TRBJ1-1,TGTGCCAGCAGTGTAGGTCAGTGGGCTGAAGCTTTCTTT,CASSVGQWAEAFF
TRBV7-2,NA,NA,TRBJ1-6,TGTGCCAGCAGCTCCCCCTCAGGCGCAGATTCACCCCTCCACTTT,CASSSPSGADSPLHF
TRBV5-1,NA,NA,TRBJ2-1,TGCGCCAGCAGCCCGGACCCGGGACTGGTGTTAACTACAAATGAGCAGTTCTTC,CASSPDPGLVLTTNEQFF
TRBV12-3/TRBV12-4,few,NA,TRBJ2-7,TGTGCCAGCAGCGCCCAGGGGGGATCCTACGAGCAGTACTTC,CASSAQGGSYEQYF
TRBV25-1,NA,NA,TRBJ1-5,TGTGCCAGCAGTGAATCGACGGCGTCCGGGCAGCATTTT,CASSESTASGQHF
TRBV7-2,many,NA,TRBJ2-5,TGTGCCAGCAGCTTAGCTAGGACGTTGGGGGAGACCCAGTACTTC,CASSLARTLGETQYF
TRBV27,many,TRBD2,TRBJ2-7,TGTGCCAGCAGTGCTGGGACTAGCGGCGTCTACGAGCAGTACTTC,CASSAGTSGVYEQYF